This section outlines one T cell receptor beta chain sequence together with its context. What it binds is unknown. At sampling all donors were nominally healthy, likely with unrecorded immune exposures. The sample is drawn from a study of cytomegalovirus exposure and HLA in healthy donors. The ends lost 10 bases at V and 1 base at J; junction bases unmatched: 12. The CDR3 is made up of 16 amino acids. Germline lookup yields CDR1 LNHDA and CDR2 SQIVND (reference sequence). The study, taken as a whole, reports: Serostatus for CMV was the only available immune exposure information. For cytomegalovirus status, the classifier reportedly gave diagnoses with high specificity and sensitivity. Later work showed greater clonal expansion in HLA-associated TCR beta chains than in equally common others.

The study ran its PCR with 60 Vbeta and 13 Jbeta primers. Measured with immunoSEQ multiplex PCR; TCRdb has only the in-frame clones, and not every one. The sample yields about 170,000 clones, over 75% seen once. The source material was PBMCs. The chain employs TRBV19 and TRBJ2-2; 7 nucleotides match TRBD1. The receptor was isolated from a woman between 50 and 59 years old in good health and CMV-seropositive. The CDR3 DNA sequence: TGTGCCATTCGTGAAACGGGACAGAAGAACACCGGGGAGCTGTTTTTT. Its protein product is CAIRETGQKNTGELFF.